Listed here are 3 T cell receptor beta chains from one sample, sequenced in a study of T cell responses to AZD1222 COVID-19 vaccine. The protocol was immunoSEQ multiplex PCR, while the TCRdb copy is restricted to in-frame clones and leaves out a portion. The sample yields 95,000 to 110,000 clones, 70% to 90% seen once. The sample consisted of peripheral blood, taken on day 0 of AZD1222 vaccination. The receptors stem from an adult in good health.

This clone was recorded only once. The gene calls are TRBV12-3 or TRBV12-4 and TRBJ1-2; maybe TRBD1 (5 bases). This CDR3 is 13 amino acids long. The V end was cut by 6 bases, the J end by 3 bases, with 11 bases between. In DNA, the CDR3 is TGTGCCAGCAGACAAACGGGGCACTATGGCTACACCTTC. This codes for CASRQTGHYGYTF.

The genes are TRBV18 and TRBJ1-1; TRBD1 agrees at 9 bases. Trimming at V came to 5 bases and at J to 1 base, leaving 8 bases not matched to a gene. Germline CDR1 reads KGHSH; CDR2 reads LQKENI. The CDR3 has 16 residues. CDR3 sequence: CASSADRGRGNTEAFF. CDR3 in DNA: TGTGCCAGCTCAGCGGACAGGGGCAGGGGGAACACTGAAGCTTTCTTT.

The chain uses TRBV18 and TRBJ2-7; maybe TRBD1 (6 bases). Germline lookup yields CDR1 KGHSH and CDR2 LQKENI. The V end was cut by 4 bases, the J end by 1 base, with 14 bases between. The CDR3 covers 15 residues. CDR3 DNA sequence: TGTGCCAGCTCACGAGAACAGGGCTGGTCCTACGAGCAGTACTTC. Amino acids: CASSREQGWSYEQYF.